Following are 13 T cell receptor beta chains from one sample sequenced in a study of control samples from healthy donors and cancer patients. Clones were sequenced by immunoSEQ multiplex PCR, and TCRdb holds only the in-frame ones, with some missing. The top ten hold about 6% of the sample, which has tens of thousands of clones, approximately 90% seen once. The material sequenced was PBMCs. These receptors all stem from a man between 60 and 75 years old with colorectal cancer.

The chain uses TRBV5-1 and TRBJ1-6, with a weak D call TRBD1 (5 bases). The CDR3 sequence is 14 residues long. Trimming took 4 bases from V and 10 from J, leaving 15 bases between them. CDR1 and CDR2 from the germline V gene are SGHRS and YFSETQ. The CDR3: CASSPGRAGSPLHF. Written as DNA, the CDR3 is TGCGCCAGCAGCCCTGGCAGGGCAGGATCACCCCTCCACTTT.

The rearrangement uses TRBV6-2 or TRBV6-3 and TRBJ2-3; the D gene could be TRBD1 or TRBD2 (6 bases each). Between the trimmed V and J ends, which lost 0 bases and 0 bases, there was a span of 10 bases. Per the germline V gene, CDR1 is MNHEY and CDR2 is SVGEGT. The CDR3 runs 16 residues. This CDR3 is CASSYSRGASTDTQYF. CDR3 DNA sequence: TGTGCCAGCAGTTACTCGAGGGGGGCCAGCACAGATACGCAGTATTTT.

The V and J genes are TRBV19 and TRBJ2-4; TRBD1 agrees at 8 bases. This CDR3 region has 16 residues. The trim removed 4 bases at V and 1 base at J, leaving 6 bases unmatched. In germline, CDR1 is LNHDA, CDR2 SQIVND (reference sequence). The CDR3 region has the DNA TGTGCCAGTAGTAGTGACAGGGGTGAGGCCAAAAACATTCAGTACTTC. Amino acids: CASSSDRGEAKNIQYF.

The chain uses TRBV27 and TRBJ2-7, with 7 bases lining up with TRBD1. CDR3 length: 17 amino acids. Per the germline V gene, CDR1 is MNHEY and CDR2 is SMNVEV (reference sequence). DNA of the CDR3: TGTGTGGTCCCGAGCCGAGACAGGGTCCCGAGATCCTACGAGCAGTACTTC. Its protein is CVVPSRDRVPRSYEQYF.

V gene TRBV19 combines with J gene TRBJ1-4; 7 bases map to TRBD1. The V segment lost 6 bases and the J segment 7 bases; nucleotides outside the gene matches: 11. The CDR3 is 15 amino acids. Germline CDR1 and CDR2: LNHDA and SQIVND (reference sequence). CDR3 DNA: TGTGCCAGTAGCCCCCAAAGGGGGCTGGGTGAAAAACTGTTTTTT. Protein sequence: CASSPQRGLGEKLFF.

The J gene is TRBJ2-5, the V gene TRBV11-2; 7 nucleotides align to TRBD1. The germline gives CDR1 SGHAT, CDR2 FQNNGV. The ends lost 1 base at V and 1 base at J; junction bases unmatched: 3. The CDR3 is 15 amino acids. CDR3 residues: CASSLAGTVQETQYF. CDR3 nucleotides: TGTGCCAGCAGCTTAGCTGGGACAGTCCAAGAGACCCAGTACTTC.

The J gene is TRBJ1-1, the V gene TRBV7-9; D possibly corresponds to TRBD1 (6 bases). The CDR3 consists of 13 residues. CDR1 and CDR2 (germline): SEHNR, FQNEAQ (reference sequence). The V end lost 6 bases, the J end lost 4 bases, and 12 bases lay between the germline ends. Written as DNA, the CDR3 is TGTGCCAGCAGTCACAGGGAGGCCACTGAAGCTTTCTTT. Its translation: CASSHREATEAFF.

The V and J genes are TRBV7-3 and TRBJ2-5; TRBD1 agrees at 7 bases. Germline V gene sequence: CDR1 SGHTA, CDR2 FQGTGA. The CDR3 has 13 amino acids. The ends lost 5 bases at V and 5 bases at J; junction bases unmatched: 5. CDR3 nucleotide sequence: TGTGCCAGCAGCCAGGGACAGAGGGAGACCCAGTACTTC. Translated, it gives CASSQGQRETQYF.

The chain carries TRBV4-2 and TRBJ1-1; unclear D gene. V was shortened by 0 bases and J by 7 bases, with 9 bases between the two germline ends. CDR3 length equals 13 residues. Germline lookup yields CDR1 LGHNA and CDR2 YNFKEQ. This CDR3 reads CASSQENRIEAFF. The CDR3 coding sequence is TGTGCCAGCAGCCAAGAAAATCGGATTGAAGCTTTCTTT.

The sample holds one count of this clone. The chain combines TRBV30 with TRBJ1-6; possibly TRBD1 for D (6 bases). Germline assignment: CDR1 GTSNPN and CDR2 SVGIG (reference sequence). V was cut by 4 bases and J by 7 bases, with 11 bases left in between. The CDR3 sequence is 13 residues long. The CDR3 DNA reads TGTGCCTGGATGGGGGCGACCAATTCACCCCTCCACTTT. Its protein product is CAWMGATNSPLHF.

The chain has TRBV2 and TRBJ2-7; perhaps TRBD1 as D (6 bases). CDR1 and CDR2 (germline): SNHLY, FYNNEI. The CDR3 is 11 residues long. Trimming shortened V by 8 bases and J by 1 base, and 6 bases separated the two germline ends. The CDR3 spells CASQGSYEQYF. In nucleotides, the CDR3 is TGTGCCAGCCAGGGGTCCTACGAGCAGTACTTC.

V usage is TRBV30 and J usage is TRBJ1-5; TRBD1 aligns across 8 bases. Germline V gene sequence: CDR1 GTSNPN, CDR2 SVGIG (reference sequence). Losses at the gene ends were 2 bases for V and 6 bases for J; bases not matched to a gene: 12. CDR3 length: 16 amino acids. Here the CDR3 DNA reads TGTGCCTGGAGTCCGAGGACAGGGATGGTTCGTCAGCCCCAGCATTTT. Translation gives CAWSPRTGMVRQPQHF. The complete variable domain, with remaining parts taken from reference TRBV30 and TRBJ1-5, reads SQTIHQWPATLVQPVGSPLSLECTVEGTSNPNLYWYRQAAGRGLQLLFYSVGIGQISSEVPQNLSASRPQDRQFILSSKKLLLSDSGFYLCAWSPRTGMVRQPQHFGDGTRLSIL.

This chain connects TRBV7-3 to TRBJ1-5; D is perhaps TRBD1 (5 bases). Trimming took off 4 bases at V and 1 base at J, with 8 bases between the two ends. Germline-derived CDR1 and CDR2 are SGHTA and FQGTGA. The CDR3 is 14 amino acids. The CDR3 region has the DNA TGTGCCAGCAGCTCCCCAGGGAGCAATCAGCCCCAGCATTTT. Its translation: CASSSPGSNQPQHF.